This T cell receptor (beta chain) was retrieved from a study of cytomegalovirus exposure and HLA in healthy donors. The table lists this clone with a count of one. The antigen remains unidentified. Study-wide findings and caveats: Later, TCR association rates were found to vary by HLA locus, highest for DRB1 and lowest for HLA-C.

The PCR made use of 60 Vbeta and 13 Jbeta primers. Assay: immunoSEQ multiplex PCR; the TCRdb copy retains only in-frame clones and omits some. The sample holds about 130,000 clones; approximately 82% are singletons and the top ten take 2.5% to 3%. V was pared by 0 bases and J by 9 bases, with 15 bases between. CDR1 and CDR2 (germline): SQVTM, ANQGSEA. This CDR3 has 14 amino acids. This TCR came from a woman aged 18-29 years in good health and CMV-seropositive. The specimen sequenced was PBMCs. This chain uses TRBV29-1 with TRBJ2-1; weak D call: TRBD1 (8 bases). CDR3: CSVEDRQGRGEQFF. CDR3 in DNA: TGCAGCGTTGAAGATCGACAGGGGAGGGGTGAGCAGTTCTTC.